The 28 T cell receptor beta chains presented below share a single source sample, sequenced in a study of T cell responses to AZD1222 COVID-19 vaccine (dated by TCRdb to 2020 to 2023). Receptors were amplified or captured by the immunoSEQ multiplex PCR assay. TCRdb holds this immuneACCESS table with in-frame rearrangements only. Some clones are missing; in checked studies, unresolved V genes explain under half, and the rest has no known cause. The sample data list some 87,000 clones, and 91% of these were observed just once. The leading ten clones occupy approximately 5.2% of the sample. Taken with the paper, the label for time point translates to: baseline before first vaccination. According to the study, the label for this sample's treatment or condition signals: meningococcal conjugate vaccine given as trial control. Specimen: peripheral blood, collected on day 0 of MenACWY control vaccination. Source of these receptors: an adult in good health.

This chain connects TRBV6-1 to TRBJ1-2; TRBD1 might be the D (5 bases). With 11 bases removed from V and 0 bases from J, the gap between germline ends came to 22 bases. The CDR3 runs 16 residues. Per germline, CDR1 MNHNS and CDR2 SASEGT. CDR3 sequence: CASSGDLSSPNYGYTF. CDR3 DNA: TGTGCCTCCAGTGGGGACCTCAGTTCCCCTAACTATGGCTACACCTTC.

The chain recombines TRBV28 with TRBJ2-7; 9 nucleotides match TRBD1. Germline loops: CDR1 MDHEN, CDR2 SYDVKM. The CDR3 runs to 15 residues. Unmatched junction bases numbered 13, after V lost 6 bases and J lost 7 bases. The CDR3 is CASSPATGQGPEQYF. The CDR3 DNA sequence: TGTGCCAGCAGCCCAGCCACGGGACAGGGCCCGGAGCAGTACTTC.

This chain links TRBV5-4 with TRBJ1-2; 7 nucleotides agree with TRBD1. Germline CDR1 and CDR2: SGHNT and YYREEE (reference sequence). CDR3 size: 15 residues. J lost 4 bases, V lost 4 bases, and 10 bases had no gene match. The chain's CDR3 is CASSVERDSRYGYTF. CDR3 coding DNA: TGTGCCAGCAGCGTCGAACGGGACAGCCGCTATGGCTACACCTTC.

DNA of the CDR3: TGTGCCACAGGAGGGGCAACTAATGAAAAACTGTTTTTT. Protein: CATGGATNEKLFF. The chain employs TRBV12-3 or TRBV12-4 and TRBJ1-4; tentatively, D is TRBD1 (5 bases). The CDR3 contains 13 residues. V dropped 10 bases and J dropped 0 bases, with 9 bases sitting between them.

The CDR3, as DNA: TGTGCCAGCAGCTTAGCGGGGGGAGGATACGAGCAGTACTTC. It encodes CASSLAGGGYEQYF. The chain links TRBV11-1 to TRBJ2-7; a possible D gene is TRBD2 (6 bases). This CDR3 is 14 amino acids long. The germline CDR1 and CDR2 sequences are SGHAT and FQDESV (reference sequence). V was cut by 0 bases and J by 4 bases, with 10 bases left in between.

The chain couples TRBV28 to TRBJ1-4; D perhaps matches TRBD1 (6 bases). CDR3 size: 14 residues. Between the trimmed V and J ends, which lost 6 bases and 12 bases, there was a span of 20 bases. CDR1 MDHEN and CDR2 SYDVKM come from the germline V gene. The CDR3 protein is CASRDSRLTAELFF. CDR3 nucleotide sequence: TGTGCCAGCAGGGACAGTCGACTGACTGCGGAACTGTTTTTT.

The chain employs TRBV28 and TRBJ1-3, with D tentatively TRBD1 (6 bases). CDR3 length: 15 residues. V was cut by 6 bases and J by 1 base, with 13 bases left in between. The V gene's germline CDR1 is MDHEN and CDR2 SYDVKM. CDR3 nucleotide sequence: TGTGCCAGCAGAACTGAGGGGGGGTCTGGAAACACCATATATTTT. It codes for CASRTEGGSGNTIYF.

This clone was detected once. The genes are TRBV6-2 or TRBV6-3 and TRBJ1-1; 10 bases match TRBD1. The CDR3 extends over 15 amino acids. The germline CDR1 and CDR2 sequences are MNHEY and SVGEGT. V shed 5 bases and J 1 base; nucleotides not matched to a gene: 4. The CDR3 reads CASSRQGATNTEAFF. CDR3 sequence (DNA): TGTGCCAGCAGTCGACAGGGGGCAACGAACACTGAAGCTTTCTTT.

V gene TRBV10-3 combines with J gene TRBJ2-7; 9 nucleotides match TRBD1. V trimming: 6 bases; J trimming: 6 bases; junction bases outside the gene matches: 12. The length of the CDR3 is 15 residues. Germline CDR1 is ENHRY and CDR2 is SYGVKD. The CDR3 loop is CAIRSGTGLGSEQYF. The CDR3 region has the DNA TGTGCCATCAGGTCGGGGACAGGGTTAGGATCCGAGCAGTACTTC.

The chain has TRBV7-6 and TRBJ2-7; D remains ambiguous. The CDR3 sequence is 16 residues long. Germline V gene lookup returns CDR1 SGHVS and CDR2 FNYEAQ. Trimming pared 2 bases from V and 0 bases from J, leaving 14 bases between. The CDR3 sequence: CASSLRSGTLSYEQYF. The CDR3, as DNA: TGTGCCAGCAGCTTACGCTCCGGAACCCTCTCCTACGAGCAGTACTTC.

This clone was seen a handful of times. The rearrangement uses TRBV5-6 and TRBJ2-5, with D unclear. V lost 4 bases, J lost 5 bases, and 9 bases lay in between. This CDR3 contains 12 residues. The V gene's germline CDR1 is SGHDT and CDR2 YYEEEE. CDR3 coding DNA: TGTGCCAGCAGCGCAGTAATGGAGACCCAGTACTTC. Translating it yields CASSAVMETQYF.

V usage is TRBV7-3 and J usage is TRBJ2-2, with 15 bases aligning to TRBD2. The germline V gene has CDR1 SGHTA and CDR2 FQGTGA. V was clipped by 5 bases and J by 6 bases; unmatched bases: 1. CDR3 length: 15 residues. The CDR3 here is CASSGLAGGPGELFF. For the CDR3, the DNA is TGTGCCAGCAGCGGACTAGCGGGAGGGCCCGGGGAGCTGTTTTTT.

The V and J genes are TRBV4-3 and TRBJ1-4; unclear D gene. Germline CDR1 and CDR2: LGHNA and YSLEER. V was shortened by 0 bases and J by 8 bases, with 16 bases between the two germline ends. CDR3 length: 16 amino acids. The CDR3 here is CASSQEGVKPGEKLFF. CDR3 DNA sequence: TGCGCCAGCAGCCAAGAGGGCGTAAAACCGGGCGAAAAACTGTTTTTT.

This chain joins TRBV7-2 and TRBJ2-3; weak D call: TRBD1 (6 bases). The CDR3 covers 16 residues. CDR1 and CDR2 (germline): SGHTA, FQGNSA. Deletions cut 2 bases from V and 6 bases from J, with 18 bases between. CDR3: CASSLLGAAGRDTQYF. CDR3 nucleotide sequence: TGTGCCAGCAGCTTACTGGGGGCCGCCGGGCGTGATACGCAGTATTTT. Full variable domain (outside the CDR3, taken from reference TRBV7-2 and TRBJ2-3): GAGVSQSPSNKVTEKGKDVELRCDPISGHTALYWYRQSLGQGLEFLIYFQGNSAPDKSGLPSDRFSAERTGGSVSTLTIQRTQQEDSAVYLCASSLLGAAGRDTQYFGPGTRLTVL.

V usage is TRBV10-1 and J usage is TRBJ2-1, with D perhaps TRBD2 (6 bases). Germline values: CDR1 WNHNN, CDR2 SYGVQD (reference sequence). The CDR3 extends over 15 amino acids. V was pared by 2 bases and J by 8 bases, with 16 bases between. CDR3 nucleotide sequence: TGCGCCAGCAGTGAGGGTCTAGCGTCGGGCGATGAGCAGTTCTTC. It translates to CASSEGLASGDEQFF.

This clone was seen a single time. The chain couples TRBV5-1 to TRBJ1-5, with 9 bases lining up with TRBD1. The CDR3 runs 17 residues. V dropped 0 bases and J dropped 8; count of bases not matched to a gene: 12. Germline assignment: CDR1 SGHRS and CDR2 YFSETQ. CDR3 nucleotide sequence: TGCGCCAGCAGCTTGGCCTTTACAGGGGGCCCAAGGGAGCCCCAGCATTTT. Amino acid sequence: CASSLAFTGGPREPQHF.

The genes are TRBV7-9 and TRBJ2-3; D remains ambiguous. The CDR3 has 11 amino acids. The ends were cut back, 2 bases at V and 4 bases at J, with 1 base in the middle. Germline V CDR1 and CDR2: SEHNR, FQNEAQ (reference sequence). The CDR3 sequence is CASSLSDTQYF. As DNA, the CDR3 is TGTGCCAGCAGCTTATCAGATACGCAGTATTTT.

J is TRBJ1-4 and V is TRBV24-1; the match to TRBD1 covers 10 bases. The germline gives CDR1 KGHDR, CDR2 SFDVKD. The CDR3 spans 15 residues. Unmatched junction bases numbered 8, after V lost 3 bases and J lost 11 bases. The CDR3 region has the DNA TGTGCCACCAGTGATGGAGGGACAGGGGTTCGGAAACTGTTTTTT. Encoded protein: CATSDGGTGVRKLFF.

The chain couples TRBV11-2 to TRBJ1-2; D uncertain. Per the germline V gene, CDR1 is SGHAT and CDR2 is FQNNGV. V was cut by 5 bases and J by 6 bases, with 13 bases left in between. This CDR3 has 13 amino acids. The CDR3 loop reads CASSHRPEDGYTF. As DNA, the CDR3 is TGTGCCAGCAGCCACCGGCCGGAGGATGGCTACACCTTC.

This sequence joins TRBV29-1 and TRBJ2-7; 11 positions match TRBD2. V lost 4 bases, J lost 12 bases, and 5 bases stayed unmatched. This CDR3 comprises 11 residues. Per the germline V gene, CDR1 is SQVTM and CDR2 is ANQGSEA. The CDR3 region is CSVVEGTSGYF. CDR3 DNA: TGCAGCGTTGTCGAAGGGACTAGCGGGTACTTC.

The V and J genes are TRBV6-6 and TRBJ1-1; perhaps TRBD1 as D (5 bases). The V end was cut by 6 bases, the J end by 2 bases, with 13 bases between. Germline V gene sequence: CDR1 MNHNY, CDR2 SVGAGI (reference sequence). This CDR3 has 14 amino acids. The CDR3 here is CASSGRDPNTEAFF. As DNA, the CDR3 is TGTGCCAGCAGCGGAAGGGACCCCAACACTGAAGCTTTCTTT.

This clone was seen a few times. V is TRBV19 and J is TRBJ1-3; tentatively, D is TRBD1 (5 bases). Germline CDR1 and CDR2: LNHDA and SQIVND (reference sequence). Trimming pared 4 bases from V and 0 bases from J, leaving 16 bases between. The length of the CDR3 is 17 residues. The chain's CDR3 is CASSTGRQTSSGNTIYF. DNA of the CDR3: TGTGCCAGTAGTACGGGAAGACAGACCAGCTCTGGAAACACCATATATTTT.

This chain links TRBV19 with TRBJ1-2; 12 bases are a match to TRBD1. Trimming removed 5 bases from V and 7 bases from J; junction bases left unmatched: 8. CDR1 is LNHDA and CDR2 is SQIVND in the germline V gene (reference sequence). The CDR3 extends over 15 amino acids. CDR3 nucleotide sequence: TGTGCCAGTAGTCCGAGGGGGACAGGGGGCTCTGGCTACACCTTC. This translates into CASSPRGTGGSGYTF. Full variable domain (missing parts from reference TRBV19 and TRBJ1-2): DGGITQSPKYLFRKEGQNVTLSCEQNLNHDAMYWYRQDPGQGLRLIYYSQIVNDFQKGDIAEGYSVSREKKESFPLTVTSAQKNPTAFYLCASSPRGTGGSGYTFGSGTRLTVV.

The chain has TRBV19 and TRBJ1-2; a possible D gene is TRBD1 (5 bases). Germline V CDR1 and CDR2: LNHDA, SQIVND (reference sequence). This CDR3 comprises 13 residues. V was shortened by 4 bases and J by 5 bases, with 11 bases between the two germline ends. The CDR3 reads CASSKEGPYGYTF. The CDR3 DNA follows: TGTGCCAGTAGTAAAGAGGGGCCGTATGGCTACACCTTC. Full variable domain (missing parts from reference TRBV19 and TRBJ1-2): DGGITQSPKYLFRKEGQNVTLSCEQNLNHDAMYWYRQDPGQGLRLIYYSQIVNDFQKGDIAEGYSVSREKKESFPLTVTSAQKNPTAFYLCASSKEGPYGYTFGSGTRLTVV.

This chain links TRBV18 with TRBJ2-1, with D unresolved. V lost 5 bases and J lost 8, with 13 bases in between. CDR1 and CDR2 from the germline V gene are KGHSH and LQKENI. The CDR3 is 13 amino acids. The CDR3 here is CASSNPLLDEQFF. The CDR3 DNA reads as TGTGCCAGCTCAAACCCCTTGCTAGATGAGCAGTTCTTC.

V usage is TRBV18 and J usage is TRBJ2-7, with D tentatively TRBD2 (5 bases). The CDR3 consists of 13 residues. Trimming cost V 1 base and J 7 bases, with 11 bases left between them. Germline V CDR1 and CDR2: KGHSH, LQKENI. CDR3: CASSPQLTREQYF. The CDR3 DNA sequence: TGTGCCAGCTCACCACAGCTCACTAGGGAGCAGTACTTC. Combining the CDR3 with reference TRBV18 and TRBJ2-7 gives the whole variable domain NAGVMQNPRHLVRRRGQEARLRCSPMKGHSHVYWYRQLPEEGLKFMVYLQKENIIDESGMPKERFSAEFPKEGPSILRIQQVVRGDSAAYFCASSPQLTREQYFGPGTRLTVT.

The table lists this clone with a few counts. The chain links TRBV11-3 to TRBJ2-3; D gene uncertain. V was cut by 4 bases and J by 1 base, with 6 bases left in between. The V gene's germline CDR1 is SGHNT and CDR2 YENEEA. The CDR3 length is 13 residues. CDR3 protein: CASSWVGTDTQYF. For the CDR3, the DNA is TGTGCCAGCAGCTGGGTAGGCACAGATACGCAGTATTTT.

This clone is a singleton in its sample. The rearrangement links TRBV7-6 to TRBJ1-5; D possibly corresponds to TRBD1 (5 bases). The V end was cut by 3 bases, the J end by 3 bases, with 9 bases between. Germline loops: CDR1 SGHVS, CDR2 FNYEAQ. This CDR3 is 14 amino acids long. DNA of the CDR3: TGTGCCAGCAGCTTGGGGGGGATCAATCAGCCCCAGCATTTT. It is translated as CASSLGGINQPQHF. Full variable domain (remainder filled in from reference TRBV7-6 and TRBJ1-5): GAGVSQSPRYKVTKRGQDVALRCDPISGHVSLYWYRQALGQGPEFLTYFNYEAQQDKSGLPNDRFSAERPEGSISTLTIQRTEQRDSAMYRCASSLGGINQPQHFGDGTRLSIL.